The next 9 T cell receptor beta chains were all read from a single sample in a study of regulatory T cells in long-lasting Graves disease. The time point was: newly diagnosed GD, antithyroid drugs for less than 3 months. Scientists built the TCR library using RNA that was extracted from PBMCs. With iRepertoire HTBI primers and Arm-PCR of CDR3 regions, TCR beta libraries were built. TCRdb recomputed calls from the multiplex PCR reads with MiXCR, one row per CDR3 protein. The sample consists of a few hundred thousand distinct CDR3 sequences, over 15% of them appearing once. These data were also reused for a study on T cells in Graves' hyperthyroidism and ophthalmopathy.

The sample here was peripheral blood mononuclear cells (PBMCs), taken at new diagnosis, from a patient treated with antithyroid drugs. The source is a woman aged 18-30 years with Graves disease.

This rearrangement joins TRBV18 to TRBJ2-2; perhaps TRBD2 as D (5 bases). Germline assignment: CDR1 KGHSH and CDR2 LQKENI. The CDR3 length is 15 residues. The V end lost 3 bases, the J end lost 3 bases, and 11 bases lay between the germline ends. For the CDR3, the DNA is TGTGCCAGCTCACCTCGGACGGGGTACACCGGGGAGCTGTTTTTT. This sequence encodes CASSPRTGYTGELFF.

This clonotype occurred many times. The rearrangement uses TRBV6-2 or TRBV6-3 and TRBJ2-7; 7 nucleotides align to TRBD2. Germline loops: CDR1 MNHEY, CDR2 SVGEGT. The CDR3 runs to 14 residues. Trimming at V came to 2 bases and at J to 6 bases, leaving 7 bases not matched to a gene. CDR3 residues: CASSYGTTAGEQYF. The CDR3 DNA follows: TGTGCCAGCAGTTACGGGACTACAGCCGGCGAGCAGTACTTC.

There are many counts of this clonotype. The CDR3 bases are TGCGCCAGCAGCTTGAGCACAAACAATGAGCAGTTCTTC. Residues: CASSLSTNNEQFF. V and J are TRBV5-1 and TRBJ2-1; D remains ambiguous. V was pared by 1 base and J by 5 bases, with 7 bases between. The CDR3 contains 13 residues. The germline V gene encodes CDR1 SGHRS and CDR2 YFSETQ.

This clonotype was recorded at least ten times. The J gene is TRBJ2-7, the V gene TRBV29-1; D is unclear. Deletions cut 2 bases from V and 3 bases from J, with 11 bases between. Germline CDR1 reads SQVTM; CDR2 reads ANQGSEA. The CDR3 extends over 13 amino acids. DNA for the CDR3: TGCAGCGTTGAAACGGGCCTAAACTACGAGCAGTACTTC. It translates to CSVETGLNYEQYF.

This clonotype was detected many times. The chain is built from TRBV12-3 or TRBV12-4 and TRBJ1-3, with 7 bases fitting TRBD1. The CDR3 has 14 residues. The V and J ends lost 6 bases and 1 base, in that order; junction bases with no gene match: 3. The DNA for the CDR3 is TGTGCCAGCAGCCAACAGGGGTCTGGAAACACCATATATTTT. It codes for CASSQQGSGNTIYF.

The sample holds a few counts of this clonotype. The junction differs from germline at one of its ends, possibly a read error. This chain uses TRBV24-1 with TRBJ2-7, with D perhaps matching TRBD1 (5 bases). This CDR3 has 13 amino acids. Germline CDR1 KGHDR, CDR2 SFDVKD. Here the CDR3 DNA reads TGCGCCACCAGTGAAGGGGCGCTTTCCGAGCAGTACTTC. It is translated as CATSEGALSEQYF.

The V call is TRBV20-1, the J call TRBJ2-1; 7 bases are a match to TRBD2. This CDR3 comprises 12 residues. The J segment lost 9 bases and the V segment lost 7 bases, leaving 9 bases of the junction unmatched. Germline-derived CDR1 and CDR2 are DFQATT and SNEGSKA (reference sequence). CDR3 bases: TGCAGTGGGAGGCGGGGAGGGGCTGAGCAGTTCTTC. This gives the protein CSGRRGGAEQFF.

There are many counts of this clonotype. The V gene is TRBV27, the J gene TRBJ2-7; TRBD1 or TRBD2 may be the D gene (5 bases each). This CDR3 comprises 15 residues. V was shortened by 5 bases and J by 0 bases, with 14 bases between the two germline ends. Germline assignment: CDR1 MNHEY and CDR2 SMNVEV (reference sequence). This chain's CDR3 is CASSPRGPTSYEQYF. The DNA of the CDR3 is TGTGCCAGCAGTCCTCGGGGCCCAACCTCCTACGAGCAGTACTTC.

The table lists this clonotype with many counts. This chain connects TRBV20-1 to TRBJ2-7; 7 bases map to TRBD2. The CDR3 loop spans 14 amino acids. V shed 3 bases and J 4 bases; nucleotides not matched to a gene: 9. Germline V lookup: CDR1 DFQATT, CDR2 SNEGSKA (reference sequence). CDR3 protein: CSAREREAMYEQYF. The DNA for the CDR3 is TGCAGTGCTAGGGAACGGGAGGCGATGTACGAGCAGTACTTC.